This T cell receptor (beta chain) is drawn from a study of liver allograft versus peripheral blood T cells. Turning to the study itself: Recipients' peripheral blood supplied the T cell receptor repertoires against which those in transplanted livers were compared. The study's findings and limits: Liver allograft T cell receptor repertoires were reported to differ from peripheral blood repertoires.

As concerns this clonotype: Its antigen is not identified.

The CDR3 is 14 amino acids. The V gene lost 6 bases and the J gene lost 2 bases, with 13 bases spanning the gap. Germline assignment: CDR1 MDHEN and CDR2 SYDVKM. TCRdb passed the reads through MiXCR, listing each CDR3 protein once. The table includes 8,800 or so distinct CDR3 sequences, about 18% detected once. The rearrangement joins TRBV28 to TRBJ1-2; weak D call: TRBD1 (6 bases). The receptor was isolated from a human patient who had a liver transplant. Certain T cells may be donor cells from the graft. The CDR3 reads CASRWAGANYGYTF. The CDR3 nucleotides are TGTGCCAGCAGGTGGGCAGGGGCGAACTATGGCTACACCTTC.